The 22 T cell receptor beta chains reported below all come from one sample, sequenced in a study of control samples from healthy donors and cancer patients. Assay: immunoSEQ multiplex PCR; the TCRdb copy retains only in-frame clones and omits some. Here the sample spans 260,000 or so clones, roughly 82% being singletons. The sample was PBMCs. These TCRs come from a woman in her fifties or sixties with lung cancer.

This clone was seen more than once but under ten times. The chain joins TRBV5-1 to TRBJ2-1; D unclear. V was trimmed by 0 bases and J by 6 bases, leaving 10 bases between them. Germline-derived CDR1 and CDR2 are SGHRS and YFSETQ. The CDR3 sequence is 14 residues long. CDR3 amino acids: CASSLVPGPNEQFF. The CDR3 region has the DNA TGCGCCAGCAGCTTGGTACCCGGGCCCAATGAGCAGTTCTTC.

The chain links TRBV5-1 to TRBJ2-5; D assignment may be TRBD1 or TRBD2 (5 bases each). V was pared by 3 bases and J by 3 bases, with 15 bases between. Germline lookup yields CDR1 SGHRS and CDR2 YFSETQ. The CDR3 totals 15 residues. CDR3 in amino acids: CASSYTGTPEETQYF. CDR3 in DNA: TGCGCCAGCAGCTACACCGGGACCCCAGAAGAGACCCAGTACTTC.

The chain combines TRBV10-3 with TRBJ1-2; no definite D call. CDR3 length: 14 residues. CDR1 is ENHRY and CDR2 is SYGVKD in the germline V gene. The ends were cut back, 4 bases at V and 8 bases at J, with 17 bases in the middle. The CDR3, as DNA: TGTGCCATCAGTGTGGACGGTATGTCGCGGGGCTACACCTTC. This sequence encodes CAISVDGMSRGYTF.

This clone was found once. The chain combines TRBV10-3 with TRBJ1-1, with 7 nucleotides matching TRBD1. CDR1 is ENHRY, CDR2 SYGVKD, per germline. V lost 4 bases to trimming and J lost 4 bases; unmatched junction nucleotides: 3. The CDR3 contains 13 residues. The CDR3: CAISAGGGTEAFF. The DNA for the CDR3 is TGTGCCATCAGTGCAGGGGGAGGCACTGAAGCTTTCTTT.

In DNA form, the CDR3 reads TGTGCCAGCTCGATGGGGGGCGGGACGGATACGCAGTATTTT. Protein: CASSMGGGTDTQYF. The chain carries TRBV18 and TRBJ2-3, with D perhaps assigned TRBD1 or TRBD2 (6 bases each). The germline V and J ends were trimmed by 6 bases and 6 bases, with 16 bases remaining between them. The CDR3 contains 14 residues. Germline V lookup: CDR1 KGHSH, CDR2 LQKENI.

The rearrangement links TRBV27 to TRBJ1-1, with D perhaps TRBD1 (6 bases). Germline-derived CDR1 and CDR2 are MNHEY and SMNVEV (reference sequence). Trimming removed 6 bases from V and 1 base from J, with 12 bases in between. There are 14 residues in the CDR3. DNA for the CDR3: TGTGCCAGCAGCAGGGGCAGGGCGAACACTGAAGCTTTCTTT. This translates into CASSRGRANTEAFF.

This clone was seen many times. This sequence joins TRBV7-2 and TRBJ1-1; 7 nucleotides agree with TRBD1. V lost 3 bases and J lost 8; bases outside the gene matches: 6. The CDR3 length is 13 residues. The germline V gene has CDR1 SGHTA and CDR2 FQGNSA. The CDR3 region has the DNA TGTGCCAGCAGCTTCAGTTTGACAGGGGAAGCTTTCTTT. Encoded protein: CASSFSLTGEAFF.

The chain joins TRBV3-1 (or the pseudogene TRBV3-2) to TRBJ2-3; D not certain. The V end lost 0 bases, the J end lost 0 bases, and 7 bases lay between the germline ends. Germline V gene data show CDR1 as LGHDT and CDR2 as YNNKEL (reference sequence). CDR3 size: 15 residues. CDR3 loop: CASSQDPISTDTQYF. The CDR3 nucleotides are TGTGCCAGCAGCCAAGATCCGATTAGCACAGATACGCAGTATTTT.

CDR3 DNA: TGCGCCAGCAGCCGGGGGACAGGGGACACTGAAGCTTTCTTT. The encoded protein is CASSRGTGDTEAFF. The chain uses TRBV4-1 and TRBJ1-1; TRBD1 aligns across 10 bases. The CDR3 has 14 residues. Trimming removed 4 bases from V and 3 bases from J; junction bases left unmatched: 2. The germline V gene has CDR1 MGHRA and CDR2 YSYEKL.

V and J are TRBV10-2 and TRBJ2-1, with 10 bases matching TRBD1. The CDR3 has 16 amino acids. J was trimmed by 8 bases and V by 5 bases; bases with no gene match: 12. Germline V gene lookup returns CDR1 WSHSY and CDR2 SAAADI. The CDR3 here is CASSSSPTGGFDEQFF. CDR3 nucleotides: TGCGCCAGCAGTTCCTCCCCGACAGGGGGCTTCGATGAGCAGTTCTTC.

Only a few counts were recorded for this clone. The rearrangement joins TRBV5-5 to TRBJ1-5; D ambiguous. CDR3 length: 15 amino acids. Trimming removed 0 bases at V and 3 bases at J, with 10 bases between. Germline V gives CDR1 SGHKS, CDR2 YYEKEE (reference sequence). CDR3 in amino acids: CASSLGASLNQPQHF. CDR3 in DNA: TGTGCCAGCAGCTTGGGGGCCTCGCTCAATCAGCCCCAGCATTTT.

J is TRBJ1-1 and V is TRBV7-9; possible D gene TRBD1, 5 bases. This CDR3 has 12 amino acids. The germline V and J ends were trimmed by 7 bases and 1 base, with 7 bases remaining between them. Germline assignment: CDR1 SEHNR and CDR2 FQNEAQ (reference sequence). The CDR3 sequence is CASIQGNTEAFF. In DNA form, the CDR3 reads TGTGCCAGCATCCAGGGGAACACTGAAGCTTTCTTT.

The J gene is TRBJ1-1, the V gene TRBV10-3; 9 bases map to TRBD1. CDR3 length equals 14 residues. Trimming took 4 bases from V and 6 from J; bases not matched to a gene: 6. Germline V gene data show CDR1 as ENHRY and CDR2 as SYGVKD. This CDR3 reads CAISAKQGAAEAFF. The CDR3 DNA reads TGTGCCATCAGTGCCAAACAGGGGGCAGCTGAAGCTTTCTTT.

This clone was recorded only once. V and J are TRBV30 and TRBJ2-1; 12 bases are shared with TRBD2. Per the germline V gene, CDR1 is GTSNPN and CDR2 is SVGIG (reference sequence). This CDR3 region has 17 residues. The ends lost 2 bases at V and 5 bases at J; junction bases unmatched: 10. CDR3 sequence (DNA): TGTGCCTGGAGTTTCGCAAGGTCTAGCGGGAGGGACAATGAGCAGTTCTTC. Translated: CAWSFARSSGRDNEQFF.

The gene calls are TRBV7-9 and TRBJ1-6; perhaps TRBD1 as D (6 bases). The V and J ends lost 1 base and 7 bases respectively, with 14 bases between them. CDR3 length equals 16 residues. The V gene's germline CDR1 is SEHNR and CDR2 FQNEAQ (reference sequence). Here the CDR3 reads CASSLVNGGLNSPLHF. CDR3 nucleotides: TGTGCCAGCAGCTTAGTTAACGGGGGCCTCAATTCACCCCTCCACTTT.

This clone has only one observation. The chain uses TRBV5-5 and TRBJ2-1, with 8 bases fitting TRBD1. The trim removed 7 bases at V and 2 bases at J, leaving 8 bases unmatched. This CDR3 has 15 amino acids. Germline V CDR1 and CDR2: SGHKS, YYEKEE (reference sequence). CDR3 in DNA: TGTGCCAGCTCGGGCCGGGACAGGACCTACAATGAGCAGTTCTTC. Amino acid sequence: CASSGRDRTYNEQFF. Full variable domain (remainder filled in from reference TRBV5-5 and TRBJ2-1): DAGVTQSPTHLIKTRGQQVTLRCSPISGHKSVSWYQQVLGQGPQFIFQYYEKEERGRGNFPDRFSARQFPNYSSELNVNALLLGDSALYLCASSGRDRTYNEQFFGPGTRLTVL.

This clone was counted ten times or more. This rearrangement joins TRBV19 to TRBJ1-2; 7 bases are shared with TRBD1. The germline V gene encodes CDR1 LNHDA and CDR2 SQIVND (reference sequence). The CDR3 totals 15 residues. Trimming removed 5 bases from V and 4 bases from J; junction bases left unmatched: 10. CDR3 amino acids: CASSSYQGQAYGYTF. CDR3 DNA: TGTGCCAGTAGTTCCTATCAAGGACAGGCCTATGGCTACACCTTC.

CDR3 sequence (DNA): TGTGCCAGCAGCCAACCGGGACTCCATACGAACACTGAAGCTTTCTTT. This encodes CASSQPGLHTNTEAFF. The chain couples TRBV3-1 (or the pseudogene TRBV3-2) to TRBJ1-1; D may be TRBD1 (5 bases). The CDR3 has 16 amino acids. The V gene's germline CDR1 is LGHDT and CDR2 YNNKEL (reference sequence). V was clipped by 2 bases and J by 1 base, with 14 bases between them.

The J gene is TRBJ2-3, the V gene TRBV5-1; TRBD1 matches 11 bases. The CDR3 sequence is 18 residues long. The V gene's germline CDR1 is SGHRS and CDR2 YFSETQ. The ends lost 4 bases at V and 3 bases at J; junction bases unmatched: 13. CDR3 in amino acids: CASSQGQGVILETDTQYF. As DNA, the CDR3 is TGCGCCAGCAGCCAGGGACAGGGGGTGATTTTGGAGACAGATACGCAGTATTTT.

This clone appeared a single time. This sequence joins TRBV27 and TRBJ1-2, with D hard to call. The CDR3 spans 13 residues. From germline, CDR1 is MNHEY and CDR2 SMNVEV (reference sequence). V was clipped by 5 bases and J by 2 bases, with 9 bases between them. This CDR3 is CASSPTENYGYTF. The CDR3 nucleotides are TGTGCCAGCAGTCCCACAGAAAACTATGGCTACACCTTC.

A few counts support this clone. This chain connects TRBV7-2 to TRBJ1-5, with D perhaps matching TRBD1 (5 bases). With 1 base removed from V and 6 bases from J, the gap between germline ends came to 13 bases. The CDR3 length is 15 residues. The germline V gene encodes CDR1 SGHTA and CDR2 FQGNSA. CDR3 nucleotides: TGTGCCAGCAGCTTAGGGAGGGGTTCAGGTCAGCCCCAGCATTTT. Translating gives CASSLGRGSGQPQHF.

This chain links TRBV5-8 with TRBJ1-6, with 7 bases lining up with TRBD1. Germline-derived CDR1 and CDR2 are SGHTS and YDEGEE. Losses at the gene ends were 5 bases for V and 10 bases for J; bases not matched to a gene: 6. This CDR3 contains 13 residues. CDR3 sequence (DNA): TGTGCCAGCAGTATTGACAGGGACTCACCCCTCCACTTT. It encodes CASSIDRDSPLHF.